This T cell receptor beta chain was sequenced during a study of beta chain features in type 1 diabetes. Regarding the study as a whole: Shorter TCRB CDR3s, moderately but significantly so, marked every one of the four CD4+ subsets in Type 1 diabetes patients. In type 1 diabetes patients, VDJ junctions had fewer insertions; deletions at these junctions were more frequent.

Sequencing targeted expressed TCRB transcripts, as all isolated RNA had been reverse transcribed. Assay used: immunoSEQ multiplex PCR; TCRdb lists only in-frame clones, some missing. The table lists roughly 730,000 clones, about an eighth of them singletons. Each sorted fraction was over 98% pure. In its sample, this clone was seen a few times. Its antigen is undetermined. The CDR3 extends over 14 amino acids. Trimming took 4 bases from V and 2 from J, leaving 10 bases between them. Per the germline V gene, CDR1 is SGDLS and CDR2 is YYNGEE. The TCR was taken from a man between 18 and 35 years old with type 1 diabetes. Sequencing was carried out using naive CD4+ T cells from blood. The chain uses TRBV9 and TRBJ1-3; possible D gene TRBD1, 6 bases. CDR3 region: CASSTTGPGNTIYF. In nucleotides, the CDR3 is TGTGCCAGCAGCACCACAGGGCCTGGAAACACCATATATTTT.